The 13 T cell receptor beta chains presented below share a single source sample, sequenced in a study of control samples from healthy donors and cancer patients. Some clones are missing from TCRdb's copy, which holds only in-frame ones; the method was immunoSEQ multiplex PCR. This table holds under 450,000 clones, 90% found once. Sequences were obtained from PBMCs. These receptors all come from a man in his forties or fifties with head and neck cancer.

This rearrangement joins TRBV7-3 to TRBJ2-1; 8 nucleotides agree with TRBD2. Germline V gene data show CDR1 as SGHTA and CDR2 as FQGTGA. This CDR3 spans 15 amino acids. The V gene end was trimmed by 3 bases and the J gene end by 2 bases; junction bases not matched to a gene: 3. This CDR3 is CASSFAGGAYNEQFF. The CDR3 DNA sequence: TGTGCCAGCAGCTTCGCCGGGGGGGCCTACAATGAGCAGTTCTTC.

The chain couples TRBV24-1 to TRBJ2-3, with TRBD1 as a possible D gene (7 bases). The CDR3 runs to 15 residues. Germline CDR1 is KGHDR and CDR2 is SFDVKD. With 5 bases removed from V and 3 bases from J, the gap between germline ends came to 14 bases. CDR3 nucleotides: TGTGCCACCAGTGTTCTGACAGGGACTACAGATACGCAGTATTTT. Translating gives CATSVLTGTTDTQYF.

The CDR3 reads CASSLAGGTQETQYF. For the CDR3, the DNA is TGTGCCAGCAGCTTAGCGGGGGGAACCCAAGAGACCCAGTACTTC. The rearrangement links TRBV11-2 to TRBJ2-5; 7 bases line up with TRBD2. Germline V CDR1 and CDR2: SGHAT, FQNNGV. This CDR3 spans 15 amino acids. V lost 1 base and J lost 1; bases outside the gene matches: 3.

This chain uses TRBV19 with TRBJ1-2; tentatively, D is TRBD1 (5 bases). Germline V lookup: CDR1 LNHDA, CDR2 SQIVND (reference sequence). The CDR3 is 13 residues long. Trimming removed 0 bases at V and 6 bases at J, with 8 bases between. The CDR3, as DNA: TGTGCCAGTAGTATAGACAGGGAGAATGGCTACACCTTC. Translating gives CASSIDRENGYTF.

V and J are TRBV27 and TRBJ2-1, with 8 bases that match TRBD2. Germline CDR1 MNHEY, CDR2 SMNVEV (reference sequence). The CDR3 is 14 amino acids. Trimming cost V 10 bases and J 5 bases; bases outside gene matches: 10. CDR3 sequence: CATWGSGANNEQFF. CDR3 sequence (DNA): TGTGCCACCTGGGGTAGCGGGGCAAACAATGAGCAGTTCTTC.

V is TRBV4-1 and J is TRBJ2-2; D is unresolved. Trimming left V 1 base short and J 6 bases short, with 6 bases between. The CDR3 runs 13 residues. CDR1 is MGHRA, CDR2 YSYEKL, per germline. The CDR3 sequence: CASSQGAPGELFF. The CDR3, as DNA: TGCGCCAGCAGCCAAGGGGCGCCCGGGGAGCTGTTTTTT.

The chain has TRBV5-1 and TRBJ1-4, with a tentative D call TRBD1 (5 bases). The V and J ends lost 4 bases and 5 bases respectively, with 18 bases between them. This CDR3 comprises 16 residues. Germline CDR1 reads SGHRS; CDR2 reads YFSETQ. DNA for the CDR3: TGCGCCAGCAGCAGAACGACAGCCCCCGGGAATGAAAAACTGTTTTTT. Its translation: CASSRTTAPGNEKLFF. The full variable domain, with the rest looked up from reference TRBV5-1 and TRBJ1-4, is KAGVTQTPRYLIKTRGQQVTLSCSPISGHRSVSWYQQTPGQGLQFLFEYFSETQRNKGNFPGRFSGRQFSNSRSEMNVSTLELGDSALYLCASSRTTAPGNEKLFFGSGTQLSVL.

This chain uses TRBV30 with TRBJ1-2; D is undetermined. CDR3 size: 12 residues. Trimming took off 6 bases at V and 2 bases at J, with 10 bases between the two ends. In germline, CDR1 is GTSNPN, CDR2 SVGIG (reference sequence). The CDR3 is CACLSGNYGYTF. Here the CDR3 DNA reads TGTGCCTGTCTTTCGGGGAACTATGGCTACACCTTC.

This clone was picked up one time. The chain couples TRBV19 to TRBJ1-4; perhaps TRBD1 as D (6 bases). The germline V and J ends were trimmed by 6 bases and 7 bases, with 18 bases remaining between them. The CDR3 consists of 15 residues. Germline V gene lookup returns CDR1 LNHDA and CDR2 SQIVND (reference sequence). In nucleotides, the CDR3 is TGTGCCAGTAGGACAGGAACACTGGAGTTTGAAAAACTGTTTTTT. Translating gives CASRTGTLEFEKLFF.

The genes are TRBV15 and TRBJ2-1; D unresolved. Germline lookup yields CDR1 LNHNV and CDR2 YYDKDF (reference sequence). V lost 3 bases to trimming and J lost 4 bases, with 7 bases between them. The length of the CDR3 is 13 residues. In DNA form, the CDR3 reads TGTGCCACCAGCAGGGCTCAGTACAATGAGCAGTTCTTC. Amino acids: CATSRAQYNEQFF.

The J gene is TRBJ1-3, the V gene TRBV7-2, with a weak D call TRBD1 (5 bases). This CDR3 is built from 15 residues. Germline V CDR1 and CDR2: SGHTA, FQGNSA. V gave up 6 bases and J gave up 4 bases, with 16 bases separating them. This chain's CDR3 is CASRGRENPGNTIYF. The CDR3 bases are TGTGCCAGCAGGGGCAGGGAGAATCCCGGAAACACCATATATTTT.

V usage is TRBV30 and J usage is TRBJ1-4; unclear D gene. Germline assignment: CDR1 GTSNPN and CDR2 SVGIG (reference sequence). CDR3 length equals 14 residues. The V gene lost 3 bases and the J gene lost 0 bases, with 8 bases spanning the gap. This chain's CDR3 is CAWSADATNEKLFF. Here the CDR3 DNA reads TGTGCCTGGAGCGCGGATGCAACTAATGAAAAACTGTTTTTT.

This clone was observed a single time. CDR3 sequence reads: CASSDSSGSAGELFF. In DNA form, the CDR3 reads TGTGCCAGCAGTGATAGTAGCGGGAGTGCCGGGGAGCTGTTTTTT. The chain combines TRBV2 with TRBJ2-2; 9 nucleotides line up with TRBD2. CDR3 length: 15 amino acids. V lost 3 bases to trimming and J lost 6 bases; unmatched junction nucleotides: 5. Germline CDR1 is SNHLY and CDR2 is FYNNEI.